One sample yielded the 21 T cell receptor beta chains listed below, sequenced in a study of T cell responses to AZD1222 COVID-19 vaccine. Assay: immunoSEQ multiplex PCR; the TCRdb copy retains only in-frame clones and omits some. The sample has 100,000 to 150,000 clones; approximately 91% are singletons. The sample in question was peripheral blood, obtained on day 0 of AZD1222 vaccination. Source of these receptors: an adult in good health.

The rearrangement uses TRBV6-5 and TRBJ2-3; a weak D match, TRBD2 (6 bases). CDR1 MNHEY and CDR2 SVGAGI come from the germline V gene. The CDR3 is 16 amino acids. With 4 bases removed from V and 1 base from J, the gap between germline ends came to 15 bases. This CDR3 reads CASSFSISGGTDTQYF. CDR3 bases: TGTGCCAGCAGTTTTTCAATATCGGGAGGCACAGATACGCAGTATTTT.

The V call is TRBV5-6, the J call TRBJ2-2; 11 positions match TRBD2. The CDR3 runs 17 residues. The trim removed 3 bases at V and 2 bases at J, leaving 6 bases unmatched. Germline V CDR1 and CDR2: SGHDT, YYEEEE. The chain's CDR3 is CASSSPLAGGNTGELFF. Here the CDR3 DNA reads TGTGCCAGCAGCTCCCCGCTAGCGGGGGGAAACACCGGGGAGCTGTTTTTT.

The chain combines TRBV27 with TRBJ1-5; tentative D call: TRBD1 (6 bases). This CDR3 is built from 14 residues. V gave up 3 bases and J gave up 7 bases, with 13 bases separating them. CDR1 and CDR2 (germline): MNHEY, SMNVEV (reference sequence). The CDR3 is CASSFSGASQPQHF. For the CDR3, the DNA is TGTGCCAGCAGTTTTTCGGGGGCGAGCCAGCCCCAGCATTTT.

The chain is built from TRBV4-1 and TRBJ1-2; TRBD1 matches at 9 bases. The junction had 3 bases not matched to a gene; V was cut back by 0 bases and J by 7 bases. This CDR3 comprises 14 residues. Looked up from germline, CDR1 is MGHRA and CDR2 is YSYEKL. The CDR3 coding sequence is TGCGCCAGCAGCCAAGAAAACAGGGGGCTTGGCTACACCTTC. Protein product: CASSQENRGLGYTF.

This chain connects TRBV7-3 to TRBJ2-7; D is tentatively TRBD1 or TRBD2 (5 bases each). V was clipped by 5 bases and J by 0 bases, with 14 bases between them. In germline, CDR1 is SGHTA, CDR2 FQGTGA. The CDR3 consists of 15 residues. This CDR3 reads CASSRGSGASYEQYF. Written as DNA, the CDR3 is TGTGCCAGCAGCCGCGGGTCTGGGGCCTCCTACGAGCAGTACTTC.

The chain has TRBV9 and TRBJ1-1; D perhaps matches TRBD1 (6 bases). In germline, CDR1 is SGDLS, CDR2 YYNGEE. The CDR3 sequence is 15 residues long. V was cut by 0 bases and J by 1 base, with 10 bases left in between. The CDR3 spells CASSVEGQQNTEAFF. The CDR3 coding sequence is TGTGCCAGCAGCGTAGAAGGACAGCAGAACACTGAAGCTTTCTTT.

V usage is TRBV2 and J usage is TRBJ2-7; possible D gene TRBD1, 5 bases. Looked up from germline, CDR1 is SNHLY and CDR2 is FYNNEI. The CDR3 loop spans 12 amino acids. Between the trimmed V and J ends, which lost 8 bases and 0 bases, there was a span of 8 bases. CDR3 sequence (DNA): TGTGCCAGCGGACAATACTCCTACGAGCAGTACTTC. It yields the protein CASGQYSYEQYF.

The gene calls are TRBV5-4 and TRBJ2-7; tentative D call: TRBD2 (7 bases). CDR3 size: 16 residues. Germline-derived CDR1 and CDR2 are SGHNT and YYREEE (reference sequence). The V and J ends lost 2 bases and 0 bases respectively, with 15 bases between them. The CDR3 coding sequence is TGTGCCAGCAGCTTTGGGGGGGGGACATACTCCTACGAGCAGTACTTC. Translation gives CASSFGGGTYSYEQYF. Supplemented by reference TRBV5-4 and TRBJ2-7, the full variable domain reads ETGVTQSPTHLIKTRGQQVTLRCSSQSGHNTVSWYQQALGQGPQFIFQYYREEENGRGNFPPRFSGLQFPNYSSELNVNALELDDSALYLCASSFGGGTYSYEQYFGPGTRLTVT.

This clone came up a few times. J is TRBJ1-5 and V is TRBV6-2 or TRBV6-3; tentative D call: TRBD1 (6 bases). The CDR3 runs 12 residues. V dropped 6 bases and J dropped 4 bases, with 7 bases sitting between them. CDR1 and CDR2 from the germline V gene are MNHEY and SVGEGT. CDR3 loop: CASSQGNQPQHF. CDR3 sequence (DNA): TGTGCCAGCAGCCAGGGGAATCAGCCCCAGCATTTT.

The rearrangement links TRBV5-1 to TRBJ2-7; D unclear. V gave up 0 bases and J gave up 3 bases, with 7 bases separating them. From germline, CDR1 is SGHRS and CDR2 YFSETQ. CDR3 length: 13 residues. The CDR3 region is CASSLVVNYEQYF. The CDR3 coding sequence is TGCGCCAGCAGCTTGGTAGTTAACTACGAGCAGTACTTC.

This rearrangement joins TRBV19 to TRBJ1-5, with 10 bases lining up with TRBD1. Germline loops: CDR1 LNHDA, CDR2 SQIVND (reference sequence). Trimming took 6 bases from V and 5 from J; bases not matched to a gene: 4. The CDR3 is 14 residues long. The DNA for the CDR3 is TGTGCCAGTAGCCCGACAGGGGGCCATCAGCCCCAGCATTTT. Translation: CASSPTGGHQPQHF.

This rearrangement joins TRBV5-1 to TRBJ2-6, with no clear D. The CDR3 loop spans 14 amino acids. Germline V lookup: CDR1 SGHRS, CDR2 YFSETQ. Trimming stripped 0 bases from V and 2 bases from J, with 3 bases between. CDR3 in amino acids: CASSLGAGANVLTF. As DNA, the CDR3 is TGCGCCAGCAGCTTGGGGGCTGGGGCCAACGTCCTGACTTTC.

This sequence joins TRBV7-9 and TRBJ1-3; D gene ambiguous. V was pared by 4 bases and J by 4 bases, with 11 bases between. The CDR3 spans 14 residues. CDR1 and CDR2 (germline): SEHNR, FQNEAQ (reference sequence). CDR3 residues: CASSSYDRGNTIYF. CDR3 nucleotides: TGTGCCAGCAGCTCCTACGACCGGGGAAACACCATATATTTT.

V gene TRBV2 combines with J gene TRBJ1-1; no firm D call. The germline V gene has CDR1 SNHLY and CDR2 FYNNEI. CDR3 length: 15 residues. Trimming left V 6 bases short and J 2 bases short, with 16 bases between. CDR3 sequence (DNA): TGTGCCAGCAGGAGACGCGAGTGGGGAAACACTGAAGCTTTCTTT. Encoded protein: CASRRREWGNTEAFF.

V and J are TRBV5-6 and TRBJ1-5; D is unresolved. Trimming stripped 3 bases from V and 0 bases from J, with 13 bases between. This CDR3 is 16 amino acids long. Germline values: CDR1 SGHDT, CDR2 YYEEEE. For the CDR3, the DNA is TGTGCCAGCAGCTCCCAAATGACAAGTAGCAATCAGCCCCAGCATTTT. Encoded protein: CASSSQMTSSNQPQHF.

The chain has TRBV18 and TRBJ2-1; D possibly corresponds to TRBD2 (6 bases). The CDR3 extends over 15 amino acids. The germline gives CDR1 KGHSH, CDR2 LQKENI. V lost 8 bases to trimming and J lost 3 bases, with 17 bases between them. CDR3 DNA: TGTGCCAGCACCCTTCAGGGAGGTGGCTACAATGAGCAGTTCTTC. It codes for CASTLQGGGYNEQFF.

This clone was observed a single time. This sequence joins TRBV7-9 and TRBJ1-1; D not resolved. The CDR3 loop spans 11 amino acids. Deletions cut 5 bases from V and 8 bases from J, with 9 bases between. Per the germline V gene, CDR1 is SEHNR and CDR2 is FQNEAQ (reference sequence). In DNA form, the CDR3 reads TGTGCCAGCAGCGGTATTAGGGAAGCTTTCTTT. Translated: CASSGIREAFF. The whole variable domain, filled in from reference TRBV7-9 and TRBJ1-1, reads DTGVSQNPRHKITKRGQNVTFRCDPISEHNRLYWYRQTLGQGPEFLTYFQNEAQLEKSRLLSDRFSAERPKGSFSTLEIQRTEQGDSAMYLCASSGIREAFFGQGTRLTVV.

As DNA, the CDR3 is TGTGCCAGCAGCGCCCTCGGGACTAGCGGGGGAGATACGCAGTATTTT. It codes for CASSALGTSGGDTQYF. This chain connects TRBV9 to TRBJ2-3; 14 bases line up with TRBD2. CDR3 length: 16 residues. CDR1 and CDR2 (germline): SGDLS, YYNGEE. J lost 5 bases, V lost 3 bases, and 5 bases had no gene match.

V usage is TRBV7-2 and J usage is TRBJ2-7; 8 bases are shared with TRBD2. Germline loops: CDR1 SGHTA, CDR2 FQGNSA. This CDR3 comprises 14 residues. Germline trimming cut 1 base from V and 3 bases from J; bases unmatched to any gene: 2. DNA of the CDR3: TGTGCCAGCAGCTTAGACGCGGGGGGCTACGAGCAGTACTTC. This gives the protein CASSLDAGGYEQYF.

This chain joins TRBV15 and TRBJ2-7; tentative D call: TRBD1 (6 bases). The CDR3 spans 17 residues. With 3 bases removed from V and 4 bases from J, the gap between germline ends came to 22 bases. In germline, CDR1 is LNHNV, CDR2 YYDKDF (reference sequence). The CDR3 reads CATSSHLSVGGLYEQYF. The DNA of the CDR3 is TGTGCCACCAGCAGCCACCTTTCAGTAGGGGGTCTATACGAGCAGTACTTC.

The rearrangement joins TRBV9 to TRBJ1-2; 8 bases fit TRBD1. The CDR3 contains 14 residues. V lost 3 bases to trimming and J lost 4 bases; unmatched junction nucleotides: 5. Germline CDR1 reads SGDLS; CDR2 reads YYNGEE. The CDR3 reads CASSASGGVYGYTF. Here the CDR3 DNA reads TGTGCCAGCAGCGCTTCAGGGGGCGTCTATGGCTACACCTTC.